This T cell receptor beta chain was found in a study of metastatic and nonmetastatic thyroid tumors (TCRdb year 2020). Turning to the overall study: For patients with malignant and with benign thyroid disease, the researchers compared repertoires between peripheral blood samples and tumor or nodule tissue samples.

Summary of the overall study and its limitations: In both blood and tumor samples, TCR beta diversity was reported to be significantly higher in malignant tumors than in benign nodules.

This clone was observed many times. Its recognized antigen is unknown. Base qualities are not provided; no much larger clone lies one nucleotide away. Libraries came from PCR. Data came from an Illumina HiSeq 4000. High-throughput sequencing was used to profile the CDR3 region of the TCR beta-chain in every patient. The original methods were these. Drawing on CDR3 differences between clinicopathological groups, the researchers built a classifier meant to tell apart patients with distant-metastatic papillary thyroid cancer. Repertoire diversity was assessed with the Shannon index, and tumor-blood repertoire similarity with the Morisita-Horn index. TCRdb reanalyzed the raw reads on its own, using fastp at Q25 for trimming and MiXCR for clone calling, and kept in-frame beta chains. The V and J calls here are based on TCRdb, not the publication. The sample table lists roughly 34,000 clones, under 25% of them with a count of one. 3% of the sample is held by the ten biggest clonotypes.

No treatment had been received by any patient before thyroid surgery. Using T-cell receptor beta sequencing, the study looked back at clinical samples from patients collected from about 2011 to 2018. Sequencing was carried out using tumor tissue. The TCR was taken from a male donor with papillary thyroid cancer or a benign thyroid nodule (not recorded which). Some clones in this sample may be carry-over from other donors' samples.

The DNA is as follows: TGTGCCAGCAGTTACTCGAGCGGGATCCGCACAGATACGCAGTATTTT. Its translation is CASSYSSGIRTDTQYF. Recombination joined TRBV6-6 with TRBJ2-3; 7 of the junction bases match TRBD2. Per the germline V gene (reference sequence), MNHNY is the CDR1 and SVGAGI is the CDR2. The CDR3 measures 16 amino acids from cysteine to phenylalanine. Only the CDR3 DNA stays, 48 bases, in frame from base 1. V has 0 bases trimmed and J has 1 base trimmed; junction bases matching no gene number 4.